These 25 T cell receptor beta chains were sequenced from one sample in a study of T cell responses to AZD1222 COVID-19 vaccine. Data came from immunoSEQ multiplex PCR; TCRdb stores just in-frame clones and leaves some out. The sample holds roughly 150,000 clones; 80% to 95% are singletons and the top ten take 1.6%. The source material was peripheral blood, sampled on day 0 of AZD1222 vaccination. The source is an adult in good health.

Written as DNA, the CDR3 is TGTGCCAGCAGCAAAGGAGGAGGACAGGGGGCGCGGACTAACTATGGCTACACCTTC. Protein product: CASSKGGGQGARTNYGYTF. V and J are TRBV21-1 and TRBJ1-2; the listed D gene, TRBD1, was not tested against the DNA. TRBV21-1 corresponds to a pseudogene. The CDR3 totals 19 residues.

The chain uses TRBV11-2 and TRBJ1-2; the D is unclear. The CDR3 covers 15 residues. Germline V CDR1 and CDR2: SGHAT, FQNNGV. The germline V and J ends were trimmed by 1 base and 2 bases, with 11 bases remaining between them. The CDR3 bases are TGTGCCAGCAGCTTAGTAGGCAAGTTAAACTATGGCTACACCTTC. Amino acids: CASSLVGKLNYGYTF.

This clone was observed a handful of times. V and J are TRBV11-2 and TRBJ2-3, with D perhaps given as TRBD1 or TRBD2 (5 bases each). Trimming removed 6 bases from V and 8 bases from J, with 18 bases in between. Germline values: CDR1 SGHAT, CDR2 FQNNGV. The CDR3 totals 14 residues. CDR3 sequence (DNA): TGTGCCAGCAGATCCCCCCTGGGACGGGGTACGCAGTATTTT. It encodes CASRSPLGRGTQYF.

The chain employs TRBV6-5 and TRBJ1-5; 8 positions agree with TRBD1. There are 13 residues in the CDR3. Germline V gene sequence: CDR1 MNHEY, CDR2 SVGAGI. V was clipped by 6 bases and J by 4 bases; unmatched bases: 2. CDR3 region: CASRGQANQPQHF. Written as DNA, the CDR3 is TGTGCCAGCAGGGGACAGGCGAATCAGCCCCAGCATTTT.

V is TRBV27 and J is TRBJ2-2; 11 bases fit TRBD2. V gave up 6 bases and J gave up 0 bases; unmatched junction bases: 9. The CDR3 runs to 18 residues. Per germline, CDR1 MNHEY and CDR2 SMNVEV (reference sequence). The CDR3 loop is CASRAASGRLANTGELFF. CDR3 DNA sequence: TGTGCCAGCAGGGCGGCTAGCGGGAGGCTCGCGAACACCGGGGAGCTGTTTTTT.

The V call is TRBV4-3, the J call TRBJ2-7; D not certain. The V gene's germline CDR1 is LGHNA and CDR2 YSLEER. The CDR3 has 16 residues. Deletions cut 0 bases from V and 3 bases from J, with 15 bases between. The CDR3 region is CASSQDLSNPSYEQYF. In DNA form, the CDR3 reads TGCGCCAGCAGCCAAGACCTCAGCAACCCCAGCTACGAGCAGTACTTC.

With regard to this clone: This CDR3 is also generated by other DNA sequences in the sample. The CDR3 region is CASSIGLMNTEAFF. CDR3 nucleotide sequence: TGTGCCAGTAGTATAGGACTGATGAACACTGAAGCTTTCTTT. This chain joins TRBV19 and TRBJ1-1; D gene ambiguous. The V gene lost 1 base and the J gene lost 0 bases, with 6 bases spanning the gap. This CDR3 is built from 14 residues. The V gene's germline CDR1 is LNHDA and CDR2 SQIVND (reference sequence).

The J gene is TRBJ2-3, the V gene TRBV19, with 8 bases fitting TRBD2. The CDR3 sequence is 16 residues long. In germline, CDR1 is LNHDA, CDR2 SQIVND (reference sequence). Trimming took 3 bases from V and 3 from J; bases not matched to a gene: 8. CDR3: CASSIGTRGITDTQYF. DNA for the CDR3: TGTGCCAGTAGTATCGGGACTAGGGGTATAACAGATACGCAGTATTTT. Using reference TRBV19 and TRBJ2-3 for the parts outside the CDR3, the full variable domain is DGGITQSPKYLFRKEGQNVTLSCEQNLNHDAMYWYRQDPGQGLRLIYYSQIVNDFQKGDIAEGYSVSREKKESFPLTVTSAQKNPTAFYLCASSIGTRGITDTQYFGPGTRLTVL.

V gene TRBV4-3 combines with J gene TRBJ1-6; D may be TRBD1 (5 bases). V dropped 5 bases and J dropped 10 bases, with 15 bases sitting between them. The CDR3 runs to 14 residues. Germline values: CDR1 LGHNA, CDR2 YSLEER. CDR3 amino acids: CASSLQTDRSPLHF. Written as DNA, the CDR3 is TGCGCCAGCAGCTTACAGACAGATAGATCACCCCTCCACTTT.

Worth noting for this clone: The same CDR3 arises from other DNA sequences in this sample as well. The V gene is TRBV11-3, the J gene TRBJ1-1; D call uncertain. The germline V gene has CDR1 SGHNT and CDR2 YENEEA. The CDR3 contains 13 residues. V lost 0 bases to trimming and J lost 1 base, with 3 bases between them. The CDR3 spells CASSLDRNTEAFF. In nucleotides, the CDR3 is TGTGCCAGCAGCTTAGACAGGAACACTGAAGCTTTCTTT.

The chain carries TRBV21-1 and TRBJ1-1. TRBV21-1 is listed as a pseudogene. CDR3 length equals 13 residues. CDR3: CASSKAKALKAFF. The DNA for the CDR3 is TGTGCCAGCAGCAAAGCGAAAGCGCTTAAAGCTTTCTTT.

Only a few counts were recorded for this clone. The J gene is TRBJ1-1, the V gene TRBV30; the D gene is possibly TRBD1 (6 bases). Per germline, CDR1 GTSNPN and CDR2 SVGIG (reference sequence). The CDR3 is 14 amino acids. V gave up 3 bases and J gave up 3 bases, with 14 bases separating them. As DNA, the CDR3 is TGTGCCTGGAGACAAACAGGGCTTGACACTGAAGCTTTCTTT. Amino acids: CAWRQTGLDTEAFF.

The chain employs TRBV27 and TRBJ1-4; D unclear. Germline V gene sequence: CDR1 MNHEY, CDR2 SMNVEV (reference sequence). The ends were cut back, 6 bases at V and 8 bases at J, with 16 bases in the middle. The CDR3 has 14 amino acids. As DNA, the CDR3 is TGTGCCAGCAGGCAAACAGAGCCCCGGGAAAAACTGTTTTTT. Its translation: CASRQTEPREKLFF.

This sequence joins TRBV11-3 and TRBJ2-2, with 10 bases aligning to TRBD2. Trimming at V came to 3 bases and at J to 0 bases, leaving 7 bases not matched to a gene. The CDR3 runs to 18 residues. Germline CDR1 is SGHNT and CDR2 is YENEEA. The CDR3 sequence is CASSFSALAGANTGELFF. CDR3 DNA sequence: TGTGCCAGCAGCTTCTCCGCCCTAGCGGGGGCGAACACCGGGGAGCTGTTTTTT.

The V call is TRBV7-9, the J call TRBJ1-6, with 7 positions matching TRBD1. The CDR3 runs 16 residues. V was clipped by 5 bases and J by 10 bases; unmatched bases: 14. The germline V gene has CDR1 SEHNR and CDR2 FQNEAQ (reference sequence). The CDR3, as DNA: TGTGCCAGCAGCGCCCCCGGGACAGTTTTAACCTCACCCCTCCACTTT. It yields the protein CASSAPGTVLTSPLHF.

The chain carries TRBV12-3 or TRBV12-4 and TRBJ1-2; a possible D gene is TRBD1 (6 bases). The V and J ends lost 5 bases and 4 bases respectively, with 11 bases between them. The CDR3 is 13 residues long. The CDR3 DNA follows: TGTGCCAGCAGTCCCGGACAGTCCTATGGCTACACCTTC. Its protein product is CASSPGQSYGYTF.

This clone has a handful of counts. The chain joins TRBV4-2 to TRBJ2-5; 10 positions match TRBD2. This CDR3 is built from 15 residues. J gave up 5 bases and V 1 base, and 4 bases lay outside the gene matches. Per germline, CDR1 LGHNA and CDR2 YNFKEQ. CDR3 region: CASSQAAGGGETQYF. Here the CDR3 DNA reads TGTGCCAGCAGCCAAGCAGCGGGAGGGGGGGAGACCCAGTACTTC.

The chain joins TRBV7-6 to TRBJ2-7, with TRBD1 as a possible D gene (6 bases). V was cut by 6 bases and J by 2 bases, with 20 bases left in between. CDR3 length equals 16 residues. The V gene's germline CDR1 is SGHVS and CDR2 FNYEAQ. CDR3 residues: CASSRPNRVDTYEQYF. CDR3 in DNA: TGTGCCAGCAGTCGACCAAACAGGGTGGATACCTACGAGCAGTACTTC.

The chain has TRBV6-5 and TRBJ2-5, with TRBD2 matching over 8 bases. V dropped 5 bases and J dropped 5; count of bases not matched to a gene: 7. CDR1 MNHEY and CDR2 SVGAGI come from the germline V gene. This CDR3 region has 14 residues. CDR3 region: CASSPSREEETQYF. In DNA, the CDR3 is TGTGCCAGCAGTCCGTCGCGGGAGGAGGAGACCCAGTACTTC.

This rearrangement joins TRBV7-9 to TRBJ2-7; possible D gene TRBD2, 6 bases. In germline, CDR1 is SEHNR, CDR2 FQNEAQ (reference sequence). The V gene lost 5 bases and the J gene lost 4 bases, with 18 bases spanning the gap. The CDR3 is 15 residues long. The CDR3 loop is CASSARQAGSYEQYF. CDR3 sequence (DNA): TGTGCCAGCAGCGCCCGACAAGCGGGTTCTTACGAGCAGTACTTC.

This chain joins TRBV7-9 and TRBJ2-1; D is unresolved. The CDR3 covers 15 residues. From germline, CDR1 is SEHNR and CDR2 FQNEAQ (reference sequence). V shed 5 bases and J shed 6 bases, with 17 bases lying between them. CDR3 in DNA: TGTGCCAGCAGCCAACTCTCCGGGCCCGGCAATGAGCAGTTCTTC. As protein: CASSQLSGPGNEQFF.

The chain is built from TRBV27 and TRBJ2-2, with unresolved D. The CDR3 length is 15 residues. Germline V gives CDR1 MNHEY, CDR2 SMNVEV (reference sequence). The V end lost 7 bases, the J end lost 4 bases, and 16 bases lay between the germline ends. This CDR3 is CASNPLGASTGELFF. As DNA, the CDR3 is TGTGCCAGCAATCCCCTCGGAGCCAGCACCGGGGAGCTGTTTTTT.

The V call is TRBV6-5, the J call TRBJ2-7; 10 bases are shared with TRBD2. This CDR3 spans 14 amino acids. Losses at the gene ends were 7 bases for V and 4 bases for J; bases not matched to a gene: 7. Germline V lookup: CDR1 MNHEY, CDR2 SVGAGI. CDR3 amino acids: CASKRTSGPYEQYF. In nucleotides, the CDR3 is TGTGCCAGCAAGAGGACTAGCGGTCCTTACGAGCAGTACTTC.

The chain combines TRBV7-2 with TRBJ1-3; no reliable D call. Trimming stripped 5 bases from V and 4 bases from J, with 15 bases between. The CDR3 sequence is 15 residues long. CDR1 SGHTA and CDR2 FQGNSA come from the germline V gene. The CDR3 DNA follows: TGTGCCAGCAGCCCCGACGGGGTTTCCGGAAACACCATATATTTT. Residues: CASSPDGVSGNTIYF. Variable domain in full (rest from reference TRBV7-2 and TRBJ1-3): GAGVSQSPSNKVTEKGKDVELRCDPISGHTALYWYRQSLGQGLEFLIYFQGNSAPDKSGLPSDRFSAERTGGSVSTLTIQRTQQEDSAVYLCASSPDGVSGNTIYFGEGSWLTVV.

This clone was recorded once. This sequence joins TRBV5-1 and TRBJ2-1, with 7 positions matching TRBD1. This CDR3 contains 15 residues. V lost 1 base, J lost 8 bases, and 9 bases stayed unmatched. CDR1 SGHRS and CDR2 YFSETQ come from the germline V gene. CDR3 DNA: TGCGCCAGCAGCTTGCCTCTCACAGGGGCGGATGAGCAGTTCTTC. Its protein product is CASSLPLTGADEQFF.